This TCR beta chain was sequenced for a study of cytotoxic CD8 clonotypes in ibrutinib-treated CLL. This clone was picked up a small number of times. CDR3 length: 14 amino acids. Trimming at V came to 6 bases and at J to 7 bases, leaving 10 bases not matched to a gene. CDR1 and CDR2 from the germline V gene are MNHEY and SMNVEV (reference sequence). Only in-frame clones appear in the TCRdb table, and some are missing; sequencing was by immunoSEQ multiplex PCR. Of more than 55,000 clones listed, more than 70% are singletons. The specimen was PBMCs, collected after 12 months of ibrutinib treatment. The sequence was collected from a human donor with chronic lymphocytic leukemia. J is TRBJ2-7 and V is TRBV27; 9 positions match TRBD1. CDR3: CASRLGQGSTEQYF. CDR3 nucleotides: TGTGCCAGCAGATTAGGACAGGGGAGCACGGAGCAGTACTTC.